This TCR beta chain appears in the sequencing data of a study of T-cell reconstitution after alpha-beta-depleted transplantation in children. Researchers prepared the TCRbeta library using unique molecular identifiers, the study reports. TCRdb re-called the PCR reads through MiXCR, storing one row per CDR3 protein. The data hold about 500,000 distinct CDR3 sequences, with around a third observed a single time. Germline V gives CDR1 SQVTM, CDR2 ANQGSEA. The V end lost 5 bases, the J end lost 7 bases, and 23 bases lay between the germline ends. The CDR3 has 15 residues. This chain uses TRBV29-1 with TRBJ2-5, with D possibly TRBD2 on 6 matching bases. The sample was PBMCs from the stem cell graft donor, taken from the stem cell graft. The sequence was collected from a human donor who donated a stem cell graft to a child with aplastic anemia. In DNA, the CDR3 is TGCAGCGTTCGGTGGGAGGCCGCTTTTATAACGACCCAGTACTTC. It specifies CSVRWEAAFITTQYF. The full variable domain, in which reference TRBV29-1 and TRBJ2-5 provide the parts outside the CDR3, is SAVISQKPSRDICQRGTSLTIQCQVDSQVTMMFWYRQQPGQSLTLIATANQGSEATYESGFVIDKFPISRPNLTFSTLTVSNMSPEDSSIYLCSVRWEAAFITTQYFGPGTRLLVL.